Reported below is one T cell receptor beta chain. Measured with immunoSEQ multiplex PCR; TCRdb has only the in-frame clones, and not every one. Of about 36,000 clones listed, just over 90% were seen once; the top ten hold roughly 0.4%. This sample was included in a study of T cell changes during pregnancy in multiple sclerosis. The CDR3 is 16 amino acids. Per germline, CDR1 MDHEN and CDR2 SYDVKM. Germline trimming cut 2 bases from V and 3 bases from J; bases unmatched to any gene: 8. The rearrangement joins TRBV28 to TRBJ2-3, with 7 bases identical to TRBD2. The receptor's source is a female donor with multiple sclerosis, enrolled in a pregnancy study. Sequenced material: CD4+ T cells from peripheral blood mononuclear cells, taken in the first trimester of pregnancy. The CDR3, as DNA: TGTGCCAGCAGTTTAGCCCGACTAGCCGGGACAGATACGCAGTATTTT. It codes for CASSLARLAGTDTQYF. Together with reference TRBV28 and TRBJ2-3, the CDR3 gives the full variable domain: DVKVTQSSRYLVKRTGEKVFLECVQDMDHENMFWYRQDPGLGLRLIYFSYDVKMKEKGDIPEGYSVSREKKERFSLILESASTNQTSMYLCASSLARLAGTDTQYFGPGTRLTVL.